Below, 18 T cell receptor beta chains from the same sample are listed, as sequenced in a study of shared clonotypes between healthy human individuals. CD45RO-negative cells were positively selected for CCR7, leaving out terminally differentiated effector memory CD45RA+ cells. Assay used: immunoSEQ multiplex PCR; TCRdb lists only in-frame clones, some missing. This sample yields under 850,000 clones, of which more than 85% are seen a single time; 24% belongs to the top ten. Material for sequencing was naive CD8+ T cells sorted from blood. The receptors come from a man younger than 40 in good health.

Points on this clone: The same CDR3 can be traced to other DNA sequences in this sample. The chain couples TRBV28 to TRBJ2-7; D gene ambiguous. The CDR3 has 12 residues. The ends were cut back, 2 bases at V and 4 bases at J, with 6 bases in the middle. Germline CDR1 is MDHEN and CDR2 is SYDVKM. The CDR3 coding sequence is TGTGCCAGCAGTTTACGGGCTTACGAGCAGTACTTC. Its protein product is CASSLRAYEQYF.

The chain couples TRBV9 to TRBJ2-7, with 9 bases aligning to TRBD2. Germline-derived CDR1 and CDR2 are SGDLS and YYNGEE. Trimming took 7 bases from V and 4 from J; bases not matched to a gene: 9. This CDR3 has 14 residues. The CDR3 coding sequence is TGTGCCAGCGCGTCCGGGACTAGCCCTTACGAGCAGTACTTC. Translation: CASASGTSPYEQYF.

The V call is TRBV6-5, the J call TRBJ2-1; D gene uncertain. V lost 6 bases and J lost 7, with 7 bases in between. Germline values: CDR1 MNHEY, CDR2 SVGAGI. This CDR3 region has 11 residues. The CDR3 protein is CASRLGNEQFF. The CDR3, as DNA: TGTGCCAGCAGATTGGGTAATGAGCAGTTCTTC.

This sequence joins TRBV4-1 and TRBJ2-3; 7 bases agree with TRBD1. Germline assignment: CDR1 MGHRA and CDR2 YSYEKL. The CDR3 consists of 15 residues. The V segment lost 1 base and the J segment 7 bases; nucleotides outside the gene matches: 8. CDR3 in amino acids: CASSQGGQAVNTQYF. CDR3 in DNA: TGCGCCAGCAGCCAAGGCGGACAGGCGGTGAATACGCAGTATTTT.

The chain uses TRBV15 and TRBJ2-7; D unclear. The length of the CDR3 is 18 residues. Looked up from germline, CDR1 is LNHNV and CDR2 is YYDKDF (reference sequence). V was clipped by 4 bases and J by 0 bases, with 22 bases between them. The CDR3 sequence: CATSNSPVGGYSSYEQYF. Written as DNA, the CDR3 is TGTGCCACCAGCAATTCTCCGGTAGGCGGTTACAGCTCCTACGAGCAGTACTTC.

For this clone: Within the sample, other DNA sequences also encode this same CDR3. CDR3 in amino acids: CASSLGFYEQYF. The CDR3 DNA follows: TGTGCCAGCAGCTTAGGTTTCTACGAGCAGTACTTC. The chain has TRBV11-2 and TRBJ2-7, with D uncertain. The germline V gene encodes CDR1 SGHAT and CDR2 FQNNGV. There are 12 residues in the CDR3. V was pared by 1 base and J by 3 bases, with 4 bases between.

The chain has TRBV7-9 and TRBJ2-7; 12 bases agree with TRBD2. Trimming took 5 bases from V and 4 from J; bases not matched to a gene: 9. Germline V gene lookup returns CDR1 SEHNR and CDR2 FQNEAQ (reference sequence). The CDR3 is made up of 16 amino acids. The CDR3 loop is CASSPPLGLAGYEQYF. The CDR3 DNA reads as TGTGCCAGCAGCCCCCCTCTGGGACTAGCGGGTTACGAGCAGTACTTC.

The chain carries TRBV2 and TRBJ2-1, with TRBD1 as a possible D gene (7 bases). V lost 0 bases, J lost 4 bases, and 13 bases lay in between. CDR1 is SNHLY and CDR2 is FYNNEI in the germline V gene. This CDR3 comprises 16 residues. The chain's CDR3 is CASSEALQGGYNEQFF. The CDR3 DNA is TGTGCCAGCAGTGAAGCGCTCCAGGGGGGATACAATGAGCAGTTCTTC.

The gene calls are TRBV6-1 and TRBJ2-3; tentative D call: TRBD2 (5 bases). In germline, CDR1 is MNHNS, CDR2 SASEGT. Trimming shortened V by 1 base and J by 5 bases, and 13 bases separated the two germline ends. The CDR3 is 15 amino acids. The CDR3 DNA reads as TGTGCCAGCAGTGAAGTATCCCTGGGGAGAGATACGCAGTATTTT. Residues: CASSEVSLGRDTQYF.

This chain uses TRBV19 with TRBJ2-7; D is uncertain. The CDR3 consists of 14 residues. V was cut by 4 bases and J by 3 bases, with 13 bases left in between. CDR1 and CDR2 (germline): LNHDA, SQIVND (reference sequence). The CDR3 DNA reads TGTGCCAGTAGTAAAATCGGAAAGGACTACGAGCAGTACTTC. Encoded protein: CASSKIGKDYEQYF. Based on the CDR3 plus reference TRBV19 and TRBJ2-7, the full variable domain is DGGITQSPKYLFRKEGQNVTLSCEQNLNHDAMYWYRQDPGQGLRLIYYSQIVNDFQKGDIAEGYSVSREKKESFPLTVTSAQKNPTAFYLCASSKIGKDYEQYFGPGTRLTVT.

This chain links TRBV19 with TRBJ2-1; the D gene could be TRBD1 or TRBD2 (5 bases each). CDR1 is LNHDA, CDR2 SQIVND, per germline (reference sequence). The CDR3 is 16 residues long. Trimming pared 6 bases from V and 0 bases from J, leaving 15 bases between. The CDR3 sequence is CASRPGTTSSYNEQFF. The CDR3 DNA is TGTGCCAGTAGGCCAGGGACCACAAGCTCCTACAATGAGCAGTTCTTC.

V usage is TRBV9 and J usage is TRBJ1-4; 12 bases agree with TRBD1. The V and J ends lost 1 base and 14 bases, in that order; junction bases with no gene match: 9. The CDR3 spans 15 residues. Germline CDR1 is SGDLS and CDR2 is YYNGEE. The chain's CDR3 is CASSVQPGQGAELFF. The CDR3 DNA is TGTGCCAGCAGCGTACAGCCGGGACAGGGGGCTGAGCTGTTTTTT.

This chain uses TRBV9 with TRBJ2-7, with D possibly TRBD2 on 6 matching bases. The CDR3 loop spans 15 amino acids. The V and J ends lost 0 bases and 0 bases respectively, with 10 bases between them. CDR1 is SGDLS, CDR2 YYNGEE, per germline. The CDR3 coding sequence is TGTGCCAGCAGCGTAGCCGACGGGAGCTCCTACGAGCAGTACTTC. Amino acids: CASSVADGSSYEQYF.

This chain uses TRBV28 with TRBJ2-7; 8 nucleotides agree with TRBD2. V lost 3 bases, J lost 4 bases, and 5 bases stayed unmatched. The CDR3 sequence is 14 residues long. Per the germline V gene, CDR1 is MDHEN and CDR2 is SYDVKM. The CDR3 DNA reads TGTGCCAGCAGTTTGGGACTAGAAAAGTACGAGCAGTACTTC. This translates into CASSLGLEKYEQYF.

The V gene is TRBV6-1, the J gene TRBJ1-5; tentatively, D is TRBD1 (6 bases). Germline CDR1 is MNHNS and CDR2 is SASEGT. This CDR3 is 15 amino acids long. The germline V and J ends were trimmed by 6 bases and 1 base, with 13 bases remaining between them. CDR3 in amino acids: CASRRGTASNQPQHF. CDR3 in DNA: TGTGCCAGCAGAAGGGGGACTGCAAGCAATCAGCCCCAGCATTTT.

The V gene is TRBV19, the J gene TRBJ1-5; the D is unclear. This CDR3 has 15 amino acids. From germline, CDR1 is LNHDA and CDR2 SQIVND (reference sequence). The V gene lost 2 bases and the J gene lost 0 bases, with 8 bases spanning the gap. The CDR3 here is CASSIPEVSNQPQHF. DNA of the CDR3: TGTGCCAGTAGTATACCCGAGGTTAGCAATCAGCCCCAGCATTTT.

This clone has a single count. CDR3 residues: CASSSIGIQETQYF. CDR3 bases: TGTGCCAGCAGTAGTATTGGTATCCAAGAGACCCAGTACTTC. V is TRBV2 and J is TRBJ2-5; D gene unclear. In germline, CDR1 is SNHLY, CDR2 FYNNEI. This CDR3 contains 14 residues. V shed 5 bases and J shed 1 base, with 11 bases lying between them.

This clone was recorded only once. The V and J genes are TRBV19 and TRBJ2-4, with D perhaps given as TRBD1 or TRBD2 (5 bases each). V was shortened by 6 bases and J by 1 base, with 25 bases between the two germline ends. The CDR3 covers 19 residues. Germline CDR1 is LNHDA and CDR2 is SQIVND (reference sequence). The CDR3 DNA follows: TGTGCCAGTAGCAGCGGCAGGGTACGGGCCTCCCTGGCCAAAAACATTCAGTACTTC. Translated, it gives CASSSGRVRASLAKNIQYF.